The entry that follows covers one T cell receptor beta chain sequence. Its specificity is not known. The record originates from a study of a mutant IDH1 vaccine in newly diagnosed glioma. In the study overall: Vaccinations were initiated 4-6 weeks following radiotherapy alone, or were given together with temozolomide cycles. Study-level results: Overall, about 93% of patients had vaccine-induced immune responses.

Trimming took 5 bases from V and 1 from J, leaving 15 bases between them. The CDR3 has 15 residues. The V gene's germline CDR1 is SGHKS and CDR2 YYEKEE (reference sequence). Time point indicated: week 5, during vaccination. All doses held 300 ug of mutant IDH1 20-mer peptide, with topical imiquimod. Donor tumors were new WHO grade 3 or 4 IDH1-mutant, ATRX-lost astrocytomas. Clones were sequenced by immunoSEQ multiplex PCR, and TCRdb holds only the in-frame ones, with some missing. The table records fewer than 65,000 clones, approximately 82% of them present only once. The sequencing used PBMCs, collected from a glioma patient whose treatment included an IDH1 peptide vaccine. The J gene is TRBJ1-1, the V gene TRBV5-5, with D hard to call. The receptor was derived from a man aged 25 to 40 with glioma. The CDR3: CASSPPRTSNTEAFF. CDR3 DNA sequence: TGTGCCAGCAGTCCCCCCAGGACCTCGAACACTGAAGCTTTCTTT.